One and the same sample provided the 32 T cell receptor beta chains below, sequenced in a study of cytomegalovirus exposure and HLA in healthy donors. This PCR relied on a set of 60 Vbeta primers and 13 Jbeta primers. The table came from immunoSEQ multiplex PCR; TCRdb's copy has only in-frame clones and leaves some out. The table lists some 160,000 clones, approximately 85% of them singletons, with about 2.4% in the top ten. Sequenced: PBMCs. The origin of the receptors is a man aged 30-40 years in good health and CMV-seropositive.

This chain connects TRBV5-4 to TRBJ1-1; maybe TRBD1 (5 bases). Trimming left V 2 bases short and J 1 base short, with 9 bases between. The CDR3 extends over 14 amino acids. In germline, CDR1 is SGHNT, CDR2 YYREEE (reference sequence). The CDR3 loop reads CASSFAGQNTEAFF. DNA for the CDR3: TGTGCCAGCAGCTTTGCGGGGCAGAACACTGAAGCTTTCTTT.

Only one count was recorded for this clone. The CDR3: CASSRSGQASYEQYF. CDR3 sequence (DNA): TGTGCCAGCAGCCGTTCGGGACAGGCGTCCTACGAGCAGTACTTC. The chain couples TRBV7-8 to TRBJ2-7, with 8 nucleotides matching TRBD1. This CDR3 has 15 residues. After removal of 5 bases from V and 1 base from J, the junction contained 7 bases not matched to a gene. The germline V gene has CDR1 SGHVS and CDR2 FQNEAQ.

This clone was seen more than once but under ten times. The CDR3 spells CASPKSKAGGPSNEQYV. The CDR3 DNA reads as TGCGCCAGCCCGAAGTCGAAAGCGGGAGGGCCTAGTAACGAGCAGTACGTC. The chain combines TRBV10-1 with TRBJ2-7; 10 positions agree with TRBD2. CDR3 length: 17 amino acids. Germline V gene data show CDR1 as WNHNN and CDR2 as SYGVQD (reference sequence). The J segment lost 5 bases and the V segment lost 8 bases, leaving 18 bases of the junction unmatched.

This clone was observed a few times. The J gene is TRBJ1-1, the V gene TRBV29-1, with 8 bases identical to TRBD1. This CDR3 is built from 12 residues. The V and J ends lost 5 bases and 4 bases, in that order; junction bases with no gene match: 3. In germline, CDR1 is SQVTM, CDR2 ANQGSEA. In DNA form, the CDR3 reads TGCAGCGTTAGGACAGGGCTCACTGAAGCTTTCTTT. This sequence encodes CSVRTGLTEAFF.

The chain couples TRBV15 to TRBJ2-2; TRBD2 is a possible D gene (6 bases). The CDR3 loop spans 14 amino acids. In germline, CDR1 is LNHNV, CDR2 YYDKDF (reference sequence). Trimming removed 5 bases from V and 6 bases from J, with 13 bases in between. Here the CDR3 reads CATSSRSGAGELFF. CDR3 DNA sequence: TGTGCCACCAGCTCGAGATCGGGGGCCGGGGAGCTGTTTTTT.

The V gene is TRBV5-1, the J gene TRBJ2-3; 10 bases are a match to TRBD2. Germline lookup yields CDR1 SGHRS and CDR2 YFSETQ. V lost 0 bases, J lost 5 bases, and 6 bases stayed unmatched. The CDR3 is 16 residues long. CDR3 nucleotides: TGCGCCAGCAGCTTGGGGGCTAGCGGGAGTCTAGATACGCAGTATTTT. Its translation: CASSLGASGSLDTQYF.

About this clone: At one end, the junction sequence differs from germline, possibly due to a read error. V is TRBV7-9 and J is TRBJ1-2; D uncertain. The CDR3 runs to 13 residues. Germline CDR1 SEHNR, CDR2 FQNEAQ (reference sequence). The CDR3 protein is CSSSLGGSYGYTF. As DNA, the CDR3 is TGTTCCAGCAGCTTAGGCGGCAGCTATGGCTACACCTTC.

The chain employs TRBV4-1 and TRBJ1-2; D is possibly TRBD1 (5 bases). V was trimmed by 4 bases and J by 6 bases, leaving 15 bases between them. CDR3 length: 14 residues. The germline V gene has CDR1 MGHRA and CDR2 YSYEKL. The CDR3 DNA is TGCGCCAGCAGCCCCATACCGGGGGAAGATGGCTACACCTTC. It is translated as CASSPIPGEDGYTF.

This clone occurred a few times. This sequence joins TRBV4-3 and TRBJ2-7, with TRBD1 matching over 7 bases. This CDR3 is 15 amino acids long. Germline V gives CDR1 LGHNA, CDR2 YSLEER. V was clipped by 3 bases and J by 5 bases; unmatched bases: 10. In DNA form, the CDR3 reads TGCGCCAGCAGCCAGACAGACAGGGCGGACGACGAGCAGTACTTC. It specifies CASSQTDRADDEQYF.

This chain uses TRBV5-1 with TRBJ2-1; D is ambiguous. V lost 0 bases to trimming and J lost 6 bases, with 7 bases between them. CDR1 is SGHRS, CDR2 YFSETQ, per germline. The CDR3 spans 13 residues. The CDR3 here is CASSLGPGNEQFF. In nucleotides, the CDR3 is TGCGCCAGCAGCTTGGGGCCGGGCAATGAGCAGTTCTTC. Full variable domain (outside the CDR3, taken from reference TRBV5-1 and TRBJ2-1): KAGVTQTPRYLIKTRGQQVTLSCSPISGHRSVSWYQQTPGQGLQFLFEYFSETQRNKGNFPGRFSGRQFSNSRSEMNVSTLELGDSALYLCASSLGPGNEQFFGPGTRLTVL.

The chain uses TRBV2 and TRBJ1-4; D not certain. CDR1 and CDR2 (germline): SNHLY, FYNNEI. V shed 3 bases and J shed 5 bases, with 10 bases lying between them. CDR3 length: 14 residues. CDR3 in DNA: TGTGCCAGCAGTGATAATTTTTTAAATGAAAAACTGTTTTTT. Encoded protein: CASSDNFLNEKLFF.

CDR3 amino acids: CASSVLAGVSGTDTQYF. CDR3 nucleotides: TGTGCCAGCAGCGTTCTAGCGGGAGTCTCGGGCACAGATACGCAGTATTTT. V is TRBV9 and J is TRBJ2-3; 10 bases match TRBD2. J was trimmed by 1 base and V by 2 bases; bases with no gene match: 7. The germline V gene encodes CDR1 SGDLS and CDR2 YYNGEE. This CDR3 region has 17 residues.

J is TRBJ2-3 and V is TRBV7-3; tentative D call: TRBD2 (6 bases). V dropped 2 bases and J dropped 3 bases, with 12 bases sitting between them. The CDR3 totals 15 residues. The germline gives CDR1 SGHTA, CDR2 FQGTGA. The CDR3 loop is CASSLGGYNTDTQYF. The CDR3 bases are TGTGCCAGCAGCTTAGGGGGGTATAATACAGATACGCAGTATTTT.

V and J are TRBV9 and TRBJ2-6, with 8 bases fitting TRBD1. The CDR3 contains 17 residues. From germline, CDR1 is SGDLS and CDR2 YYNGEE. The V and J ends lost 2 bases and 4 bases, in that order; junction bases with no gene match: 8. The CDR3 loop is CASSVPQGAAGANVLTF. DNA of the CDR3: TGTGCCAGCAGCGTGCCCCAGGGGGCTGCGGGGGCCAACGTCCTGACTTTC.

CDR3 amino acids: CASSEELEPDTQYF. CDR3 nucleotide sequence: TGTGCCAGCTCCGAGGAGCTAGAGCCAGATACGCAGTATTTT. The rearrangement joins TRBV6-1 to TRBJ2-3, with D unclear. The CDR3 is 14 residues long. Deletions cut 8 bases from V and 4 bases from J, with 16 bases between. CDR1 and CDR2 from the germline V gene are MNHNS and SASEGT.

This chain connects TRBV7-2 to TRBJ1-1; D is uncertain. CDR3 length: 14 residues. V lost 1 base and J 3 bases, leaving 9 bases between the germline ends. From germline, CDR1 is SGHTA and CDR2 FQGNSA. The DNA for the CDR3 is TGTGCCAGCAGCTTAGATCCTATTTACACTGAAGCTTTCTTT. Encoded protein: CASSLDPIYTEAFF.

This clone has just a few counts. This chain joins TRBV7-2 and TRBJ1-4; D is ambiguous. V was pared by 0 bases and J by 8 bases, with 10 bases between. The CDR3 runs to 14 residues. The germline V gene encodes CDR1 SGHTA and CDR2 FQGNSA. CDR3 loop: CASSLATFREKLFF. CDR3 DNA sequence: TGTGCCAGCAGCTTAGCGACCTTCAGGGAAAAACTGTTTTTT.

The chain uses TRBV5-4 and TRBJ2-3; D gene uncertain. The germline gives CDR1 SGHNT, CDR2 YYREEE (reference sequence). The CDR3 loop spans 15 amino acids. V was cut by 4 bases and J by 5 bases, with 17 bases left in between. The CDR3 DNA reads TGTGCCAGCAGCGCCGTGGGCCCCCTGGGAGATACGCAGTATTTT. Translated, it gives CASSAVGPLGDTQYF.

The V and J genes are TRBV4-2 and TRBJ2-5; D is perhaps TRBD2 (6 bases). Germline loops: CDR1 LGHNA, CDR2 YNFKEQ. The CDR3 has 16 residues. Trimming removed 1 base at V and 4 bases at J, with 16 bases between. CDR3: CASSQGVSGRVETQYF. The CDR3 DNA follows: TGTGCCAGCAGCCAAGGGGTTAGCGGCAGGGTAGAGACCCAGTACTTC.

This clone was seen once. CDR3 DNA sequence: TGCGCCAGCAGCCAAGATCGCGTGGGACAGAAACGCTCTGGGGCCAACGTCCTGACTTTC. Encoded protein: CASSQDRVGQKRSGANVLTF. The gene calls are TRBV4-3 and TRBJ2-6; 7 positions agree with TRBD1. This CDR3 region has 20 residues. Looked up from germline, CDR1 is LGHNA and CDR2 is YSLEER. V dropped 0 bases and J dropped 0; count of bases not matched to a gene: 11.

The chain has TRBV10-1 and TRBJ2-1; D is uncertain. This CDR3 is built from 15 residues. The germline gives CDR1 WNHNN, CDR2 SYGVQD (reference sequence). Trimming pared 3 bases from V and 4 bases from J, leaving 13 bases between. The CDR3 DNA reads as TGCGCCAGCAGTGATGGTGGCACCGCTTACAATGAGCAGTTCTTC. Amino acids: CASSDGGTAYNEQFF.

J is TRBJ2-1 and V is TRBV9; a possible D gene is TRBD1 (10 bases). The CDR3 length is 15 residues. Germline values: CDR1 SGDLS, CDR2 YYNGEE. The ends were cut back, 5 bases at V and 6 bases at J, with 18 bases in the middle. The CDR3 here is CASRGQGREGNEQFF. CDR3 DNA: TGTGCCAGCAGGGGACAGGGGCGGGAGGGCAATGAGCAGTTCTTC. The complete variable domain, with remaining parts taken from reference TRBV9 and TRBJ2-1, reads DSGVTQTPKHLITATGQRVTLRCSPRSGDLSVYWYQQSLDQGLQFLIQYYNGEERAKGNILERFSAQQFPDLHSELNLSSLELGDSALYFCASRGQGREGNEQFFGPGTRLTVL.

J is TRBJ2-2 and V is TRBV27, with 11 bases matching TRBD2. Germline V gene lookup returns CDR1 MNHEY and CDR2 SMNVEV (reference sequence). The junction had 8 bases not matched to a gene; V was cut back by 0 bases and J by 2 bases. This CDR3 comprises 19 residues. The CDR3 here is CASSLSRPGTSGNTGELFF. The DNA for the CDR3 is TGTGCCAGCAGTTTATCTCGCCCCGGGACTAGCGGTAACACCGGGGAGCTGTTTTTT.

The gene calls are TRBV5-1 and TRBJ2-1, with 8 bases that match TRBD2. The V gene's germline CDR1 is SGHRS and CDR2 YFSETQ. The trim removed 4 bases at V and 0 bases at J, leaving 6 bases unmatched. This CDR3 is 16 amino acids long. The CDR3 is CASSLSGISSYNEQFF. In DNA form, the CDR3 reads TGCGCCAGCAGCCTTAGCGGGATTAGCTCCTACAATGAGCAGTTCTTC.

The V gene is TRBV4-2, the J gene TRBJ1-2, with D possibly TRBD1 on 6 matching bases. V gave up 4 bases and J gave up 6 bases, with 15 bases separating them. Germline V CDR1 and CDR2: LGHNA, YNFKEQ. The CDR3 is 14 residues long. The CDR3: CASSLRPGGDGYTF. CDR3 DNA: TGTGCCAGCAGCCTTCGCCCGGGGGGCGATGGCTACACCTTC.

In DNA, the CDR3 is TGCGCCAGCACCCCTGGGCGGGGGCTAGCCGGAGACATTCAGTACTTC. Translation gives CASTPGRGLAGDIQYF. The gene calls are TRBV5-1 and TRBJ2-4, with D possibly matching TRBD2 (7 bases). The CDR3 length is 16 residues. Per the germline V gene, CDR1 is SGHRS and CDR2 is YFSETQ. Trimming took 6 bases from V and 8 from J, leaving 24 bases between them.

This clone was counted a few times. The chain employs TRBV6-5 and TRBJ1-1; D unresolved. Trimming cost V 5 bases and J 1 base, with 11 bases left between them. The CDR3 contains 14 residues. In germline, CDR1 is MNHEY, CDR2 SVGAGI. The CDR3 nucleotides read TGTGCCAGCAGTCTCAATTCGGGGAACACTGAAGCTTTCTTT. It codes for CASSLNSGNTEAFF.

The chain employs TRBV2 and TRBJ1-1, with 7 positions matching TRBD1. V gave up 4 bases and J gave up 4 bases; unmatched junction bases: 9. This CDR3 comprises 15 residues. Germline-derived CDR1 and CDR2 are SNHLY and FYNNEI. Here the CDR3 reads CASSVRGGGLTEAFF. In DNA form, the CDR3 reads TGTGCCAGCAGTGTACGCGGAGGGGGCCTCACTGAAGCTTTCTTT. The full variable domain, with the rest looked up from reference TRBV2 and TRBJ1-1, is EPEVTQTPSHQVTQMGQEVILRCVPISNHLYFYWYRQILGQKVEFLVSFYNNEISEKSEIFDDQFSVERPDGSNFTLKIRSTKLEDSAMYFCASSVRGGGLTEAFFGQGTRLTVV.

J is TRBJ2-5 and V is TRBV6-5; 10 bases agree with TRBD1. Germline values: CDR1 MNHEY, CDR2 SVGAGI. With 4 bases clipped from V and 5 bases from J, the junction kept 1 base outside the gene matches. The CDR3 contains 13 residues. For the CDR3, the DNA is TGTGCCAGCAGTTGGGGACAGGGGGAGACCCAGTACTTC. Translated, it gives CASSWGQGETQYF.

The chain employs TRBV27 and TRBJ1-4, with 11 positions matching TRBD1. From germline, CDR1 is MNHEY and CDR2 SMNVEV (reference sequence). The CDR3 loop spans 15 amino acids. V gave up 5 bases and J gave up 7 bases; unmatched junction bases: 6. The CDR3 reads CASSPGTGGFEKLFF. DNA of the CDR3: TGTGCCAGCAGTCCCGGGACAGGGGGGTTTGAAAAACTGTTTTTT.

The genes are TRBV25-1 and TRBJ2-7; D possibly corresponds to TRBD2 (6 bases). V was cut by 3 bases and J by 1 base, with 10 bases left in between. This CDR3 has 14 residues. Germline V lookup: CDR1 MGHDK, CDR2 SYGVNS. The DNA of the CDR3 is TGTGCCAGCAGTGAGCGGGGTGGGTCCTACGAGCAGTACTTC. Amino acid sequence: CASSERGGSYEQYF.

V is TRBV2 and J is TRBJ1-5, with a weak D call TRBD1 (5 bases). In germline, CDR1 is SNHLY, CDR2 FYNNEI. With 3 bases removed from V and 5 bases from J, the gap between germline ends came to 11 bases. The CDR3 loop spans 14 amino acids. The CDR3 loop reads CASSDGGGDQPQHF. The CDR3, as DNA: TGTGCCAGCAGTGATGGGGGGGGAGATCAGCCCCAGCATTTT.